This TCR beta chain originates from a study of PD-L1 blockade in urothelial cancer. Study background: Patients commenced atezolizumab around 2014, and it was given at 1,200 mg intravenously every 3 weeks.

Time point in this sample: pretreatment peripheral blood. Patient sample counts ranged from 1 to 8, pretreatment and on-treatment. Produced via immunoSEQ multiplex PCR; TCRdb's table is partial and in-frame only. The repertoire holds 50,000 or so clones, about 86% seen once, with about 20% in the top ten. Germline V gene sequence: CDR1 MGHRA, CDR2 YSYEKL. The CDR3 length is 15 residues. V gave up 4 bases and J gave up 8 bases, with 17 bases separating them. The sample in question was PBMCs, obtained around atezolizumab (anti-PD-L1) treatment. The V and J genes are TRBV4-1 and TRBJ1-4, with a weak D call TRBD1 (5 bases). The origin of this receptor is a man aged 60-69 years with urothelial cancer. The CDR3 coding sequence is TGCGCCAGCAGCCCCACGCCAGGGTTCGAAGAAAAACTGTTTTTT. Protein sequence: CASSPTPGFEEKLFF.